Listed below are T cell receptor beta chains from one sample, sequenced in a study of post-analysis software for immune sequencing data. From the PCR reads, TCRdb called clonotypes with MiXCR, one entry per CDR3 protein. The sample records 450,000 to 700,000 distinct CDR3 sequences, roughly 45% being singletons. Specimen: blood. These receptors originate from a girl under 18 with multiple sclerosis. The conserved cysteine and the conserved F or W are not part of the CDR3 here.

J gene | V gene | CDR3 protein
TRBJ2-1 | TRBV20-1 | SARSTGFEQF
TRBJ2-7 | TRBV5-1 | ASSLSPGGVYEQY
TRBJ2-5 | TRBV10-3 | AISVRGAQETQY
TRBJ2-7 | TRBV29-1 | SVEGPGEGSYEQY
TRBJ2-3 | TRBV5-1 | ASSTGWGADTQY
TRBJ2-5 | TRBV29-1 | SPRGLAGEDTQY
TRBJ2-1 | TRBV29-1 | SVEGGGREYEQF
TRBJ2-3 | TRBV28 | ASSFSGGTTDTQY
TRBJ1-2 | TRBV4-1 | ASSQEGALYGYT
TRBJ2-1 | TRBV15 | ATKRGNRHEQF
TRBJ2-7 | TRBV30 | AWRPLTPFTYEQY
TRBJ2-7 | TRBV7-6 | ASSLGRLGEY
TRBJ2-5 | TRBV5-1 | AGTRGSSGGWDEQY
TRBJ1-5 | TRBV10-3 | AISEEGVIQPQH
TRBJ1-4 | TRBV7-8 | ASSPTRRTNEKLF
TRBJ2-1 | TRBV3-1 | ASSQGLEYNEQF
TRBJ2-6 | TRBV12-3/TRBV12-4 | ASFASGANVLT
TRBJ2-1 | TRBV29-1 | SATTAYGTPYNEQF
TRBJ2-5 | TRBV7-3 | ASSLTAQETQY
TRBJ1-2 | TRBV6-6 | ASSRSDLRGYT
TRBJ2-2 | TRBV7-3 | ASSSWASGNTGERF
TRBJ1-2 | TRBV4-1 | ASSVPRRNYGYT
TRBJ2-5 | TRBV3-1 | ASSQDGLGAGETQY